Sequencing of this TCR beta chain was carried out in a study of T cell responses to AZD1222 COVID-19 vaccine. For the study at large: Second doses at about 4 or about 12 weeks were pooled.

Study-level results: Donors were largely white British and mainly female; clonal diversity was possibly underestimated. When two AZD1222 doses had been given, Spike-specific TCR breadth and depth rose. Nearly half of spike-specific TCRs reportedly target variant regions that are unmutated in the B.1.351 and B.1.1.7 variants.

This clone was recorded once. Antigen: not known. The length of the CDR3 is 16 residues. Germline V CDR1 and CDR2: LGHDT, YNNKEL (reference sequence). V was trimmed by 4 bases and J by 1 base, leaving 16 bases between them. Sequencing was performed with immunoSEQ multiplex PCR; in TCRdb, only in-frame clones are kept and a portion is missing. This sample yields approximately 110,000 clones, of which roughly 90% are seen a single time; approximately 4.5% belongs to the top ten. The sequence derives from an adult in good health. The material sequenced was peripheral blood, taken on day 0 of AZD1222 vaccination. The V gene is TRBV3-1 (or the pseudogene TRBV3-2), the J gene TRBJ1-2; weak D call: TRBD1 (6 bases). The CDR3 nucleotides read TGTGCCAGCAGCCCGGGCCTAGGACAGCTTAACTATGGCTACACCTTC. Protein product: CASSPGLGQLNYGYTF.